This is a list of T cell receptor beta chains from one sample in a study of T cell clonotyping in hematopoietic cell transplantation. Clones were read by immunoSEQ multiplex PCR, and TCRdb kept only the in-frame ones, dropping some. The sample contains 13,000 to 15,000 clones, around 84% of which appear only once. The material sequenced was PBMCs, taken 100 days after allogeneic stem cell transplant. These receptors were collected from a male patient between 45 and 59 years old who had an allogeneic stem cell transplant from an unrelated donor, so T cells may come from the graft donor. Some clones in this sample may be carry-over from other donors' samples. The CDR3 runs from the conserved cysteine through the conserved F or W. Each record gives: CDR3 DNA, CDR3 protein, clone size, CDR3 length, V gene, D gene, J gene. The D gene is left open where the match is weak. The size entry is marked missing in some rows and otherwise reads once, few, many or a size class.

CDR3 DNA: TGTGCCAGCAGCTTCGGACAGCCGGTTGGGGGCTACACCTTC
CDR3 protein: CASSFGQPVGGYTF
clone size: -
CDR3 length: 14
V gene: TRBV7-9
D gene: -
J gene: TRBJ1-2

CDR3 DNA: TGTGCCAGCAGCCCACTAGTTATTCAAGAGACCCAGTACTTC
CDR3 protein: CASSPLVIQETQYF
clone size: -
CDR3 length: 14
V gene: TRBV14
D gene: -
J gene: TRBJ2-5

CDR3 DNA: TGTGCCAGCAGCCCCGGCGGGGTCTGGCTCTATGGCTACACCTTC
CDR3 protein: CASSPGGVWLYGYTF
clone size: -
CDR3 length: 15
V gene: TRBV14
D gene: -
J gene: TRBJ1-2

CDR3 DNA: TGTGCCAGCAGTCCTAGTGGTATAGAAGCTTTCTTT
CDR3 protein: CASSPSGIEAFF
clone size: -
CDR3 length: 12
V gene: TRBV5-6
D gene: -
J gene: TRBJ1-1

CDR3 DNA: TGTGCCAGCAGCTTTCGAGCGGGAGGCTCCAACGAGCAGTACTTC
CDR3 protein: CASSFRAGGSNEQYF
clone size: -
CDR3 length: 15
V gene: TRBV7-8
D gene: TRBD2
J gene: TRBJ2-7

CDR3 DNA: TGTGCCAGCAGTTACTCAGGCAGGGGAGATTCACCCCTCCACTTT
CDR3 protein: CASSYSGRGDSPLHF
clone size: -
CDR3 length: 15
V gene: TRBV6-5
D gene: -
J gene: TRBJ1-6

CDR3 DNA: TGTGCCAGCAGCTCCACAGGGTACCGGGACACTGAAGCTTTCTTT
CDR3 protein: CASSSTGYRDTEAFF
clone size: -
CDR3 length: 15
V gene: TRBV11-1
D gene: -
J gene: TRBJ1-1

CDR3 DNA: TGTGCCAGCAGTGAGGCCGGGACAGGTTACACCGGGGAGCTGTTTTTT
CDR3 protein: CASSEAGTGYTGELFF
clone size: once
CDR3 length: 16
V gene: TRBV6-4
D gene: TRBD1
J gene: TRBJ2-2

CDR3 DNA: TGCGCCAGCAGCCAAGAGGAGATAGGGTCAGAGGACTACGAGCAGTACTTC
CDR3 protein: CASSQEEIGSEDYEQYF
clone size: -
CDR3 length: 17
V gene: TRBV4-1
D gene: -
J gene: TRBJ2-7

CDR3 DNA: TGTGCCTGGAGGACTAGCGGGACTTCCTACGAGCAGTACTTC
CDR3 protein: CAWRTSGTSYEQYF
clone size: -
CDR3 length: 14
V gene: TRBV30
D gene: TRBD2
J gene: TRBJ2-7

CDR3 DNA: TGTGCCAGCAGTGAAGGGGGAAACACCATATATTTT
CDR3 protein: CASSEGGNTIYF
clone size: -
CDR3 length: 12
V gene: TRBV2
D gene: -
J gene: TRBJ1-3

CDR3 DNA: TGTGCCAGCAGTCCGGGACCGACCTTCTATGGCTACACCTTC
CDR3 protein: CASSPGPTFYGYTF
clone size: few
CDR3 length: 14
V gene: TRBV6-5
D gene: -
J gene: TRBJ1-2

CDR3 DNA: TGTGCCAGCAGCCTGGAGGTCTCCTATAATTCACCCCTCCACTTT
CDR3 protein: CASSLEVSYNSPLHF
clone size: -
CDR3 length: 15
V gene: TRBV7-8
D gene: -
J gene: TRBJ1-6

CDR3 DNA: TGTGCAAGTCGCTTAGCATCCGGGACAGGGGGAAAGGAGACCCAGTACTTC
CDR3 protein: CASRLASGTGGKETQYF
clone size: -
CDR3 length: 17
V gene: TRBV12-2
D gene: -
J gene: TRBJ2-5

CDR3 DNA: TGTGCCAGTAGGGACATTAGCGGTAACTCCTACGAGCAGTACTTC
CDR3 protein: CASRDISGNSYEQYF
clone size: -
CDR3 length: 15
V gene: TRBV19
D gene: -
J gene: TRBJ2-7

CDR3 DNA: TGTGCCAGCGGCAAAGGTGGTGAGCAGTTCTTC
CDR3 protein: CASGKGGEQFF
clone size: -
CDR3 length: 11
V gene: TRBV6-4
D gene: -
J gene: TRBJ2-1

CDR3 DNA: TGTGCCAGCAATGACCGGGACAGGGGGCCCACTGAAGCTTTCTTT
CDR3 protein: CASNDRDRGPTEAFF
clone size: -
CDR3 length: 15
V gene: TRBV2
D gene: TRBD1
J gene: TRBJ1-1

CDR3 DNA: TGTGCCATCCGGGCTAACACTGAAGCTTTCTTT
CDR3 protein: CAIRANTEAFF
clone size: -
CDR3 length: 11
V gene: TRBV10-3
D gene: -
J gene: TRBJ1-1

CDR3 DNA: TGCAGTGCGAGATGGGGAAACACCATATATTTT
CDR3 protein: CSARWGNTIYF
clone size: -
CDR3 length: 11
V gene: TRBV20-1
D gene: -
J gene: TRBJ1-3

CDR3 DNA: TGTGCCAGTAGTCCTGCCCCAGGGGCCCTCCGCCTACCTTATGGCTACACCTTC
CDR3 protein: CASSPAPGALRLPYGYTF
clone size: few
CDR3 length: 18
V gene: TRBV19
D gene: -
J gene: TRBJ1-2

CDR3 DNA: TGTGCCAGTAGTACTACGACCGTACAGGGGGCGACCCAGTACTTC
CDR3 protein: CASSTTTVQGATQYF
clone size: -
CDR3 length: 15
V gene: TRBV19
D gene: TRBD1
J gene: TRBJ2-5

CDR3 DNA: TGTGCCAGCAGCTTAGTGACAAGCAACTCCTACGAGCAGTACTTC
CDR3 protein: CASSLVTSNSYEQYF
clone size: once
CDR3 length: 15
V gene: TRBV7-2
D gene: -
J gene: TRBJ2-7

CDR3 DNA: TGTGCCAGTAGTATAGGGCCAGGGCGTGTGAGGACTGAAGCTTTCTTT
CDR3 protein: CASSIGPGRVRTEAFF
clone size: -
CDR3 length: 16
V gene: TRBV19
D gene: -
J gene: TRBJ1-1

CDR3 DNA: TGTGCCTGGAGTCCGACGGAAACCTATGGCTACACCTTC
CDR3 protein: CAWSPTETYGYTF
clone size: -
CDR3 length: 13
V gene: TRBV30
D gene: -
J gene: TRBJ1-2

CDR3 DNA: TGTGCCAGCAGCTTGGCCAAAGGTACCAGGGGTTTCTATGGCTACACCTTC
CDR3 protein: CASSLAKGTRGFYGYTF
clone size: -
CDR3 length: 17
V gene: TRBV5-4
D gene: -
J gene: TRBJ1-2

CDR3 DNA: TGTGCCAGCAGCACACAGGGCGGGACAGATACGCAGTATTTT
CDR3 protein: CASSTQGGTDTQYF
clone size: -
CDR3 length: 14
V gene: TRBV25-1
D gene: -
J gene: TRBJ2-3

CDR3 DNA: TGTGCCAGCAGCCCACAGGGGCCTGGAAACACCATATATTTT
CDR3 protein: CASSPQGPGNTIYF
clone size: -
CDR3 length: 14
V gene: TRBV9
D gene: TRBD1
J gene: TRBJ1-3

CDR3 DNA: TGCGCCAGCAGGGATAGCGGGAGGGCCCCCGGGGAGCTGTTTTTT
CDR3 protein: CASRDSGRAPGELFF
clone size: once
CDR3 length: 15
V gene: TRBV5-1
D gene: TRBD2
J gene: TRBJ2-2

CDR3 DNA: TGTGCCAGCAGCTTAATTGCTAGCGGGAGATTCACAGATACGCAGTATTTT
CDR3 protein: CASSLIASGRFTDTQYF
clone size: -
CDR3 length: 17
V gene: TRBV7-3
D gene: TRBD2
J gene: TRBJ2-3

CDR3 DNA: TGTGCCACCCGGGACTCCGTTAATTCACCCCTCCACTTT
CDR3 protein: CATRDSVNSPLHF
clone size: -
CDR3 length: 13
V gene: TRBV2
D gene: -
J gene: TRBJ1-6

CDR3 DNA: TGTGCCTGGGGGTGGACTAGCGGGAGGGCCGAGGAGACCCAGTACTTC
CDR3 protein: CAWGWTSGRAEETQYF
clone size: -
CDR3 length: 16
V gene: TRBV30
D gene: TRBD2
J gene: TRBJ2-5

CDR3 DNA: TGTGCCAGCAGCTTAAAGGTTTTTAGGATGGAAACCGGGGAGCTGTTTTTT
CDR3 protein: CASSLKVFRMETGELFF
clone size: -
CDR3 length: 17
V gene: TRBV7-8
D gene: -
J gene: TRBJ2-2

CDR3 DNA: TGCGCCAGCAGCTTTGGGAGGGGCTTGGACGAGCAGTACTTC
CDR3 protein: CASSFGRGLDEQYF
clone size: -
CDR3 length: 14
V gene: TRBV5-1
D gene: TRBD2
J gene: TRBJ2-7